This T cell receptor beta chain was captured in a study of T cells in localized non-small cell lung cancer (dated by TCRdb to between 2020 and 2021). Broadly, across the study: The study analyzed T cell repertoires of 200 to 250 early-stage NSCLC patients, comparing tumors and uninvolved tumor-adjacent lungs. All 240 or so NSCLC patients in the cohort were treatment-naive and had localized lung tumors that were resected. Of the NSCLC patients, roughly 130 were male and approximately 110 were female, and the mean age was approximately 64 years.

As to this clone: The antigen it binds to is not known. No clone much larger than this one lies a single base away; base qualities are absent.

At the junction V is shortened by 3 bases and J by 2 bases, with 13 bases in between. CDR1 and CDR2 are read off the germline V gene (reference sequence) as LNHNV and YYDKDF. Its CDR3 holds 15 amino acids, cysteine through phenylalanine. The only DNA kept is the CDR3, 45 bases in frame from the first base. Summary of the overall study and its limitations: Higher T cell density in blood was associated with longer overall survival, whereas higher clonality in adjacent lung was associated with shorter survival. Since the design was exploratory, TCR variables were selected using unadjusted p-values with no false-discovery rate correction. Of the top 100 tumor clones, a median of around 57 were detected in paired uninvolved adjacent lung; approximately 30 were also among that lung's top 100. Because multi-region tumor sequencing was not done, intratumor heterogeneity could not be ruled out. Uninvolved tumor-adjacent lung showed the highest T cell clonality, higher than tumor, which suggests more focused antigenic responses in the adjacent lung.

At diagnosis, tumor, uninvolved tumor-adjacent lung and peripheral blood were collected and then preserved as a mix of FFPE and fresh-frozen material. TCR beta CDR3 regions were sequenced from DNA using the immunoSEQ Assay. The paper's data handling went like this. To compute T cell density, TCR beta template counts were normalized to usable DNA, which was estimated by amplifying housekeeping genes. The preseqR package was used to estimate richness by extrapolating to 400,000 templates for PBMC samples and to 120,000 templates for tissue samples. Clonality was calculated as one minus Pielou's evenness. To identify tissue-enriched TCRs, differential abundance testing was run on productive amino-acid clonotypes with a minimum total count of 5 and an alpha of 0.1. The Jaccard Index and the Morisita Overlap Index were used to measure how much the repertoires overlapped between compartments. TCR beta CDR3s were clustered by GLIPH together with public tetramer-defined viral CDR3s, and at least three viral sequences plus V-gene enrichment were required for viral motifs. The table was pulled from immuneACCESS by TCRdb, which kept in-frame rearrangements only. Such tables lose some clones; where checked, under half of the loss comes from unresolved V genes, and the rest has no known cause. That table is the source of V, J and clone size, and D and trimming were worked out from the DNA. The sample data list thousands of clones, and approximately 20% of these were observed just once. 20% to 30% of the sample comes from the top ten.

The chain employs TRBV15 and TRBJ2-5; the D gene remains uncertain. The sequence was obtained from a woman aged 40-70 years with stage I lung adenocarcinoma. This specimen was lung tumor tissue, taken before any cancer treatment. Read as DNA, the sequence is TGTGCCACCAGCAGTGAAATCTGGTGGCAAGAGACCCAGTACTTC. This translates into CATSSEIWWQETQYF.